These T cell receptor beta chains were read from a single sample in a study of blood T cell repertoires in COVID-19. Assay: immunoSEQ multiplex PCR; the TCRdb copy retains only in-frame clones and omits some. This sample has under 200,000 clones; around 80% occur once, and the top ten carry roughly 19%. Sequenced sample: PBMCs or T cells enriched from blood (not recorded which). The origin of the receptors is a woman in her 70s in a cohort exposed to, infected with or recovered from COVID-19 (not recorded which). CDR3s leave out the opening cysteine and the closing phenylalanine or tryptophan. D genes are given only for firm matches. Size is stated for part of the rows, as once, few or many counts, or as a class when the clone is expanded.

v_call	cdr3_length	clone_size	d_call	j_call	cdr3_aa
TRBV19	11	once	TRBD1	TRBJ2-1	ASSPTGYNEQF
TRBV5-4	11	.	.	TRBJ2-5	ASSYGIQETQY
TRBV19	12	.	.	TRBJ2-1	ASSPLLSYNEQF
TRBV28	16	.	TRBD1	TRBJ2-7	ASSLVGGAGTGAYEQY
TRBV19	13	.	TRBD1	TRBJ2-6	ASRQGGPGANVLT
TRBV5-5	10	once	.	TRBJ1-2	ASGLRDYGYT
TRBV11-3	12	.	TRBD2	TRBJ2-3	ASSRTSGTDTQY
TRBV10-3	15	.	TRBD2	TRBJ2-5	AISEGRMAGGQETQY
TRBV28	16	once	.	TRBJ2-6	ASKWDGWGSSGANVLT
TRBV7-9	12	few	.	TRBJ1-6	ASSSWAGNSPLH
TRBV7-9	12	once	TRBD1	TRBJ1-1	ASSLGTVNTEAF
TRBV6-5	13	.	.	TRBJ2-1	ASNPPGARGNEQF
TRBV10-3	13	.	TRBD1	TRBJ2-1	AISEAKQGVTEQF
TRBV12-3/TRBV12-4	11	.	.	TRBJ2-2	ASTDTNTGELF
TRBV10-2	13	.	TRBD2	TRBJ2-7	ASRVAGTSSYEQY
TRBV19	12	.	.	TRBJ1-2	ATRSPGKLEGYT
TRBV19	14	.	TRBD2	TRBJ2-1	ASSKLLAGTYNEQF
TRBV19	11	.	TRBD1	TRBJ2-7	ASSRDSNYEQY
TRBV3-1/TRBV3-2	12	.	TRBD2	TRBJ2-1	ASSHRLADNEQF
TRBV15	12	.	TRBD1	TRBJ1-1	ATSRDLDRVVAF
TRBV21-1	14	.	.	TRBJ1-5	ASSKVGGRDNQPQH
TRBV6-5	12	.	TRBD1	TRBJ2-7	ASSSTGRGYEQY
TRBV11-2	13	few	TRBD2	TRBJ2-1	ASSFGTSGSHEQF
TRBV6-5	12	few	TRBD1	TRBJ1-3	ASSPWDRGHTIY
TRBV5-1	12	few	.	TRBJ1-4	ASSHLATNEKLF
TRBV24-1	14	many	TRBD1	TRBJ2-3	ATSDPGGSSTDTQY
TRBV3-1/TRBV3-2	12	.	TRBD2	TRBJ2-3	ASSGGSKTDTQY
TRBV11-2	12	.	TRBD2	TRBJ2-3	ASIPPAGGDTQY
TRBV2	12	.	TRBD1	TRBJ1-2	ASSGRGQGYGYT
TRBV7-7	13	.	TRBD2	TRBJ2-2	ASSPLTGGTGELF
TRBV5-4	12	.	.	TRBJ1-2	ASSLLRGSYGYT
TRBV9	13	.	.	TRBJ2-3	ASSVSSSLRDTQY
TRBV28	12	.	TRBD1	TRBJ1-2	ASSMGQGNYGYT
TRBV27	16	.	TRBD2	TRBJ2-1	ASSRTSGRGSSYNEQF
TRBV21-1	14	few	.	TRBJ2-2	ASSKARGSITGELF
TRBV7-9	13	.	TRBD1	TRBJ1-5	ASSQGQGASQPQH
TRBV15	13	.	TRBD1	TRBJ1-5	ATSRDQGGNQPQH
TRBV2	11	few	.	TRBJ1-2	ASSATVGIGYT
TRBV19	12	.	TRBD2	TRBJ2-1	ASSASGSLNEQF
TRBV7-2	12	few	TRBD1	TRBJ2-7	ASSSGTGFYEQY
TRBV7-9	13	.	.	TRBJ2-2	ASSLGSANTGELF
TRBV28	15	.	TRBD1	TRBJ2-1	ASRPRQGTSSYNEQF
TRBV28	16	once	.	TRBJ2-6	ASSLSLGHYSGANVLT
TRBV5-1	14	.	TRBD2	TRBJ2-1	ASSLGTSGRSSEQF
TRBV6-5	13	.	.	TRBJ1-5	ASSYSWQGDQPQH
TRBV7-3	11	few	.	TRBJ2-1	ASSLWSDNEQF
TRBV19	13	.	TRBD2	TRBJ2-1	ASTSSGRATNEQF